This passage covers 9 T cell receptor beta chains from one sample sequenced in a study of OX40 agonist ivuxolimab in advanced cancers. Assay: immunoSEQ multiplex PCR; the TCRdb copy retains only in-frame clones and omits some. The sample yields more than 70,000 clones, around 86% seen once. The starting material was CD4+ or CD8+ T cells sorted from blood, obtained in a trial of the OX40 agonist ivuxolimab. These receptors were collected from an adult with an advanced solid tumor such as melanoma, head and neck, liver or kidney cancer.

V gene TRBV2 combines with J gene TRBJ2-7; either TRBD1 or TRBD2 may fit D (5 bases each). The V end was cut by 5 bases, the J end by 4 bases, with 18 bases between. The CDR3 runs to 15 residues. The V gene's germline CDR1 is SNHLY and CDR2 FYNNEI. The CDR3 here is CASSLRGAEPYEQYF. For the CDR3, the DNA is TGTGCCAGCAGTCTTCGGGGCGCTGAACCTTACGAGCAGTACTTC. The full variable domain, completed using reference TRBV2 and TRBJ2-7, is EPEVTQTPSHQVTQMGQEVILRCVPISNHLYFYWYRQILGQKVEFLVSFYNNEISEKSEIFDDQFSVERPDGSNFTLKIRSTKLEDSAMYFCASSLRGAEPYEQYFGPGTRLTVT.

J is TRBJ2-5 and V is TRBV7-2; 10 bases are a match to TRBD1. The germline CDR1 and CDR2 sequences are SGHTA and FQGNSA. This CDR3 comprises 15 residues. V was clipped by 2 bases and J by 5 bases; unmatched bases: 5. CDR3 loop: CASSLIRTGGETQYF. The CDR3 DNA sequence: TGTGCCAGCAGCTTAATACGGACAGGGGGGGAGACCCAGTACTTC.

This clone was found once. The chain recombines TRBV11-3 with TRBJ2-7; 7 bases align to TRBD2. Per germline, CDR1 SGHNT and CDR2 YENEEA. After removal of 4 bases from V and 5 bases from J, the junction contained 8 bases not matched to a gene. The CDR3 runs 14 residues. The CDR3 coding sequence is TGTGCCAGCAGCTGGGAGGCGGGAGTAGACGAGCAGTACTTC. The encoded protein is CASSWEAGVDEQYF.

The genes are TRBV7-9 and TRBJ1-5; D not resolved. The V end lost 4 bases, the J end lost 4 bases, and 8 bases lay between the germline ends. The germline V gene encodes CDR1 SEHNR and CDR2 FQNEAQ (reference sequence). The CDR3 is 13 amino acids. Here the CDR3 DNA reads TGTGCCAGCAGCTCCAGCAAGAATCAGCCCCAGCATTTT. As protein: CASSSSKNQPQHF.

The chain carries TRBV6-6 and TRBJ1-4; TRBD1 matches at 9 bases. J was trimmed by 10 bases and V by 0 bases; bases with no gene match: 9. CDR1 and CDR2 (germline): MNHNY, SVGAGI (reference sequence). This CDR3 comprises 16 residues. The CDR3 nucleotides are TGTGCCAGCAGTTACTCGAGCGGGACAGGGAGGGGAAAACTGTTTTTT. Protein: CASSYSSGTGRGKLFF.

The rearrangement uses TRBV5-1 and TRBJ1-2; D is ambiguous. Between the trimmed V and J ends, which lost 0 bases and 5 bases, there was a span of 5 bases. Germline CDR1 SGHRS, CDR2 YFSETQ. This CDR3 comprises 12 residues. CDR3 in amino acids: CASSLDTYGYTF. For the CDR3, the DNA is TGCGCCAGCAGCTTGGACACTTATGGCTACACCTTC.

The chain is built from TRBV18 and TRBJ2-7, with D perhaps being TRBD1 or TRBD2 (6 bases each). The germline gives CDR1 KGHSH, CDR2 LQKENI. The CDR3 has 15 amino acids. Deletions cut 3 bases from V and 0 bases from J, with 12 bases between. CDR3 coding DNA: TGTGCCAGCTCACCTGCACAGGGACTCTCCTACGAGCAGTACTTC. This encodes CASSPAQGLSYEQYF.

The CDR3 DNA reads TGTGCCAGCAGTCTAGCCCCCCAGGGAAATACGCAGTATTTT. This gives the protein CASSLAPQGNTQYF. V gene TRBV28 combines with J gene TRBJ2-3, with D perhaps TRBD1 or TRBD2 (5 bases each). Trimming pared 5 bases from V and 7 bases from J, leaving 16 bases between. Per the germline V gene, CDR1 is MDHEN and CDR2 is SYDVKM. The CDR3 covers 14 residues.

The chain uses TRBV7-2 and TRBJ2-1; TRBD2 is a possible D gene (5 bases). Looked up from germline, CDR1 is SGHTA and CDR2 is FQGNSA. The CDR3 runs 14 residues. The V and J ends lost 5 bases and 5 bases respectively, with 13 bases between them. The CDR3: CASSLSPGNNEQFF. The CDR3, as DNA: TGTGCCAGCAGCCTTAGTCCCGGGAACAATGAGCAGTTCTTC.